The next 5 T cell receptor beta chains were all read from a single sample in a study of T cells in Graves' hyperthyroidism and ophthalmopathy. Amplified regions were TCR beta CDR3 sequences from RNA transcripts. The HTBI primer set drove a first-round RT-PCR of the TCR CDR3. TCRdb reprocessed the multiplex PCR reads with MiXCR, giving one entry per CDR3 protein. The profile covers some 50,000 distinct CDR3 sequences, with over 40% appearing a single time and approximately 9.1% taken by the ten largest. The sample comprised blood. These receptors all come from a woman aged 50 to 60 with Graves' ophthalmopathy.

This clonotype came up many times. V is TRBV9 and J is TRBJ1-3; no reliable D call. This CDR3 is 17 amino acids long. Germline CDR1 SGDLS, CDR2 YYNGEE. The ends were cut back, 0 bases at V and 0 bases at J, with 13 bases in the middle. This CDR3 is CASSVGQAEGSGNTIYF. The CDR3 DNA reads TGTGCCAGCAGCGTAGGGCAGGCCGAGGGCTCTGGAAACACCATATATTTT. The full variable domain, rest sourced from reference TRBV9 and TRBJ1-3, is DSGVTQTPKHLITATGQRVTLRCSPRSGDLSVYWYQQSLDQGLQFLIQYYNGEERAKGNILERFSAQQFPDLHSELNLSSLELGDSALYFCASSVGQAEGSGNTIYFGEGSWLTVV.

This clonotype has a single count. The DNA for the CDR3 is TGTGCCAGCAGTTTATCGGGGCGGGCTAGCGGACATTTGGGGTTGACCCAGTACTTC. Residues: CASSLSGRASGHLGLTQYF. The chain recombines TRBV27 with TRBJ2-5, with TRBD2 matching over 7 bases. Per germline, CDR1 MNHEY and CDR2 SMNVEV (reference sequence). Losses at the gene ends were 0 bases for V and 7 bases for J; bases not matched to a gene: 20. This CDR3 spans 19 amino acids.

This clonotype was counted between two and nine times. Just one base apart from a much larger clone, this may be a read error. The J gene is TRBJ1-4, the V gene TRBV5-4, with D maybe TRBD1 (6 bases). Trimming removed 3 bases from V and 3 bases from J, with 12 bases in between. Germline V CDR1 and CDR2: SGHNT, YYREEE (reference sequence). The CDR3 is 15 amino acids. CDR3 sequence reads: CASSYSGQANEKLFF. The DNA for the CDR3 is TGTGCCAGCAGCTACTCGGGACAAGCTAATGAAAAACTGTTTTTT.

The rearrangement links TRBV10-2 to TRBJ2-2; possible D gene TRBD2, 6 bases. V was pared by 6 bases and J by 7 bases, with 12 bases between. CDR3 length: 13 amino acids. Germline CDR1 and CDR2: WSHSY and SAAADI. The CDR3 protein is CASSPGSNGELFF. DNA for the CDR3: TGCGCCAGCAGCCCCGGGAGCAACGGGGAGCTGTTTTTT.

The J gene is TRBJ2-5, the V gene TRBV10-3; D not certain. Germline lookup yields CDR1 ENHRY and CDR2 SYGVKD. The CDR3 length is 13 residues. Trimming took off 5 bases at V and 4 bases at J, with 11 bases between the two ends. This CDR3 reads CAISTVKGETQYF. In DNA, the CDR3 is TGTGCCATCAGTACAGTCAAGGGAGAGACCCAGTACTTC.